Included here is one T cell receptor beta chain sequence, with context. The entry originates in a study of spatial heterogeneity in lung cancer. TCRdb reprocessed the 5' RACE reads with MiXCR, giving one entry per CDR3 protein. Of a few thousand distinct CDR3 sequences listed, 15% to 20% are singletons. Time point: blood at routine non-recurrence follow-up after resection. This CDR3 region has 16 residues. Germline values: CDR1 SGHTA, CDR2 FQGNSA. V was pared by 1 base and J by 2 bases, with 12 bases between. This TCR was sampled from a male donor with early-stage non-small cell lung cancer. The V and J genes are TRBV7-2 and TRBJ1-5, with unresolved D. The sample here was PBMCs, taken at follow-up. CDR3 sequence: CASSLVTGSGNQPQHF. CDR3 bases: TGTGCCAGCAGCTTAGTTACGGGATCAGGCAATCAGCCCCAGCATTTT.